The next 7 T cell receptor beta chains were all read from a single sample in a study of long-term antiretroviral therapy in people with HIV. immunoSEQ v3.0 was run at survey level. Repertoires were generated with immunoSEQ multiplex PCR, while TCRdb's copy carries only in-frame clones and drops some. The sample has 20,000 or so clones, 76% seen once. This sample comprised unsorted PBMCs, obtained 0.5 years before starting antiretroviral therapy. These TCRs come from a woman between 50 and 59 years old with HIV.

CDR3 sequence (DNA): TGTGCCACCAGCAGAGGGCTAGGGGGCTCCTACGAGCAGTACGTC. Its protein product is CATSRGLGGSYEQYV. The chain recombines TRBV15 with TRBJ2-7, with a possible D match to TRBD1 (6 bases). The CDR3 runs 15 residues. The germline V gene has CDR1 LNHNV and CDR2 YYDKDF (reference sequence). Trimming cost V 1 base and J 0 bases, with 10 bases left between them.

This clone was counted between two and nine times. The chain employs TRBV5-6 and TRBJ2-7; TRBD1 matches 7 bases. J gave up 3 bases and V 4 bases, and 4 bases lay outside the gene matches. The germline V gene encodes CDR1 SGHDT and CDR2 YYEEEE. The CDR3 has 13 residues. Here the CDR3 reads CASSPRQGYEQYF. The CDR3 DNA sequence: TGTGCCAGCAGCCCCAGACAGGGCTACGAGCAGTACTTC.

This clone has just a few counts. The chain couples TRBV5-6 to TRBJ1-2; D not resolved. Trimming took 0 bases from V and 4 from J, leaving 7 bases between them. CDR1 is SGHDT and CDR2 is YYEEEE in the germline V gene. CDR3 size: 13 residues. CDR3 DNA sequence: TGTGCCAGCAGCTTGGAGGGTACCTATGGCTACACCTTC. This sequence encodes CASSLEGTYGYTF.

The J gene is TRBJ1-5, the V gene TRBV19; 7 bases align to TRBD1. The CDR3 totals 15 residues. Germline loops: CDR1 LNHDA, CDR2 SQIVND (reference sequence). With V trimmed by 8 bases and J by 3 bases, 10 bases remained unmatched. CDR3 sequence: CASAGQENINQPQHF. The CDR3 DNA is TGTGCCAGTGCCGGACAGGAGAATATCAATCAGCCCCAGCATTTT.

This clone was found once. The chain recombines TRBV5-1 with TRBJ2-5, with D possibly TRBD1 on 5 matching bases. Germline loops: CDR1 SGHRS, CDR2 YFSETQ. CDR3 length equals 14 residues. Trimming removed 1 base at V and 4 bases at J, with 11 bases between. In DNA form, the CDR3 reads TGCGCCAGCAGCTTGAAAGGGGCTGTAGAGACCCAGTACTTC. This sequence encodes CASSLKGAVETQYF. Full variable domain (outside the CDR3, taken from reference TRBV5-1 and TRBJ2-5): KAGVTQTPRYLIKTRGQQVTLSCSPISGHRSVSWYQQTPGQGLQFLFEYFSETQRNKGNFPGRFSGRQFSNSRSEMNVSTLELGDSALYLCASSLKGAVETQYFGPGTRLLVL.

V usage is TRBV30 and J usage is TRBJ1-6, with a possible D match to TRBD1 (5 bases). Germline lookup yields CDR1 GTSNPN and CDR2 SVGIG (reference sequence). The CDR3 extends over 16 amino acids. V lost 1 base to trimming and J lost 1 base, with 11 bases between them. This CDR3 is CAWSGSEGSYNSPLHF. As DNA, the CDR3 is TGTGCCTGGAGTGGGTCGGAGGGGTCCTATAATTCACCCCTCCACTTT.

This sequence joins TRBV5-1 and TRBJ2-3; TRBD1 aligns across 7 bases. The germline gives CDR1 SGHRS, CDR2 YFSETQ. The ends lost 4 bases at V and 2 bases at J; junction bases unmatched: 7. The CDR3 totals 15 residues. The CDR3 DNA is TGCGCCAGCAGCAGGGAAGGGACAGTCACAGATACGCAGTATTTT. It encodes CASSREGTVTDTQYF.